These 8 T cell receptor beta chains share one sample of origin, sequenced in a study of neurological immune-mediated disorders. TCRdb independently ran MiXCR on the 5' RACE reads; one entry per CDR3 protein. The data contain some 22,000 distinct CDR3 sequences, roughly 17% of them seen just once; the ten biggest clones take up roughly 7%. The sample was CD8+ T cells from blood. Receptor source: a woman aged 18-30 years with multiple sclerosis.

Ten or more counts support this clonotype. The genes are TRBV27 and TRBJ2-7, with no clear D. Trimming cost V 5 bases and J 3 bases, with 17 bases left between them. Per the germline V gene, CDR1 is MNHEY and CDR2 is SMNVEV (reference sequence). The CDR3 runs to 15 residues. The CDR3: CASSPSRTTIYEQYV. The CDR3 DNA sequence: TGTGCCAGCAGTCCTTCTCGTACAACAATCTACGAGCAGTACGTC.

This clonotype was counted at least ten times. This CDR3 is CASSFQGGVTEAFF. As DNA, the CDR3 is TGCGCCAGCAGCTTTCAGGGGGGGGTCACTGAAGCTTTCTTT. V usage is TRBV5-1 and J usage is TRBJ1-1; 7 bases map to TRBD1. The germline CDR1 and CDR2 sequences are SGHRS and YFSETQ. Trimming took 2 bases from V and 4 from J; bases not matched to a gene: 5. The length of the CDR3 is 14 residues.

This clonotype has a count of ten or more. The V and J genes are TRBV6-6 and TRBJ2-7; D remains ambiguous. The V gene lost 2 bases and the J gene lost 0 bases, with 11 bases spanning the gap. Germline V gene lookup returns CDR1 MNHNY and CDR2 SVGAGI (reference sequence). The CDR3 totals 15 residues. Here the CDR3 reads CASSYGSYSSYEQYF. The CDR3 nucleotides are TGTGCCAGCAGTTACGGATCGTACAGCTCCTACGAGCAGTACTTC.

The chain couples TRBV5-5 to TRBJ2-1; D possibly corresponds to TRBD1 (6 bases). CDR1 is SGHKS and CDR2 is YYEKEE in the germline V gene (reference sequence). The V and J ends lost 0 bases and 10 bases respectively, with 20 bases between them. This CDR3 has 16 amino acids. In DNA form, the CDR3 reads TGTGCCAGCAGCTTGGCGGGGACATGGGGCTTAAACGAGCAGTTCTTC. It codes for CASSLAGTWGLNEQFF.

By sample share, this clonotype is medium-sized. The chain carries TRBV9 and TRBJ2-5; D unclear. The germline V gene encodes CDR1 SGDLS and CDR2 YYNGEE. CDR3 length: 15 amino acids. V was clipped by 4 bases and J by 5 bases, with 18 bases between them. The CDR3 nucleotides read TGTGCCAGCAGCTCCTCATCGACTGAGGAGGAGACCCAGTACTTC. Translated, it gives CASSSSSTEEETQYF.

This clonotype was seen more than once but under ten times. The V and J genes are TRBV30 and TRBJ2-2; D not certain. V was shortened by 2 bases and J by 7 bases, with 5 bases between the two germline ends. This CDR3 is built from 11 residues. The germline gives CDR1 GTSNPN, CDR2 SVGIG (reference sequence). CDR3 sequence reads: CAWSPGGELFF. The CDR3 DNA follows: TGTGCCTGGAGTCCCGGCGGGGAGCTGTTTTTT.

This clonotype was observed many times. The chain carries TRBV5-6 and TRBJ2-2; 7 bases are shared with TRBD1. There are 16 residues in the CDR3. V dropped 1 base and J dropped 4; count of bases not matched to a gene: 7. Germline V gene lookup returns CDR1 SGHDT and CDR2 YYEEEE. CDR3 nucleotide sequence: TGTGCCAGCAGCTTGCCGCTACAGGGGACCACCGGGGAGCTGTTTTTT. Protein product: CASSLPLQGTTGELFF.

In its sample, this clonotype was seen many times. This chain uses TRBV18 with TRBJ2-7; TRBD1 is a possible D gene (5 bases). Germline V gene data show CDR1 as KGHSH and CDR2 as LQKENI. CDR3 size: 14 residues. V was shortened by 1 base and J by 5 bases, with 12 bases between the two germline ends. The CDR3 spells CASSPRTEGDEQYF. CDR3 nucleotide sequence: TGTGCCAGCTCACCACGCACGGAAGGGGACGAGCAGTACTTC.